Following are 5 T cell receptor beta chains from one sample sequenced in a study of shared clonotypes between healthy human individuals. The table came from immunoSEQ multiplex PCR; TCRdb's copy has only in-frame clones and leaves some out. Of about 180,000 clones in the sample, 90% to 95% were seen once. Sequenced material: naive CD4+ T cells sorted from blood. This sample's subset: CD45RA+ positively selected. The receptor source for this set is a woman in her thirties in good health.

This chain uses TRBV29-1 with TRBJ2-3; 8 nucleotides match TRBD1. There are 12 residues in the CDR3. Germline V gene data show CDR1 as SQVTM and CDR2 as ANQGSEA. Unmatched junction bases numbered 5, after V lost 6 bases and J lost 6 bases. CDR3 coding DNA: TGCAGCGTCCGACAGGGGTTGGATACGCAGTATTTT. Its protein is CSVRQGLDTQYF.

CDR3 protein: CASSPRQGGTEAFF. In nucleotides, the CDR3 is TGTGCCAGCAGTCCGCGACAGGGTGGCACTGAAGCTTTCTTT. The rearrangement links TRBV28 to TRBJ1-1; 7 nucleotides line up with TRBD1. Germline loops: CDR1 MDHEN, CDR2 SYDVKM. The V and J ends lost 5 bases and 4 bases, in that order; junction bases with no gene match: 7. The CDR3 sequence is 14 residues long.

This clone is a singleton in its sample. The rearrangement uses TRBV5-1 and TRBJ2-7; TRBD1 might be the D (7 bases). The V gene lost 4 bases and the J gene lost 3 bases, with 14 bases spanning the gap. Germline CDR1 is SGHRS and CDR2 is YFSETQ. The CDR3 runs 14 residues. The CDR3 loop is CASSAGQNYYEQYF. DNA of the CDR3: TGCGCCAGCAGCGCGGGACAGAATTACTACGAGCAGTACTTC.

This sequence joins TRBV11-2 and TRBJ2-2; a possible D gene is TRBD2 (7 bases). V was shortened by 6 bases and J by 3 bases, with 20 bases between the two germline ends. The CDR3 runs 17 residues. Per germline, CDR1 SGHAT and CDR2 FQNNGV. CDR3 loop: CASRRVKQGGDTGELFF. The CDR3 coding sequence is TGTGCCAGCAGACGCGTCAAACAGGGAGGGGACACCGGGGAGCTGTTTTTT.

The rearrangement uses TRBV2 and TRBJ1-4, with a possible D match to TRBD1 (5 bases). CDR3 length: 14 amino acids. Germline V gene data show CDR1 as SNHLY and CDR2 as FYNNEI. Trimming stripped 10 bases from V and 0 bases from J, with 12 bases between. CDR3 DNA sequence: TGTGCCAATAGCCGGGGGTCAACTAATGAAAAACTGTTTTTT. It translates to CANSRGSTNEKLFF.